Listed here are 32 T cell receptor beta chains from one sample, sequenced in a study of Graves' ophthalmopathy and Graves' hyperthyroidism. The TCR beta CDR3 regions underwent amplification from RNA transcripts. A first-round RT-PCR used HTBI primers, followed by a second-round multiplex PCR. MiXCR, applied by TCRdb to the multiplex PCR reads, yields one record per CDR3 protein. The table shows approximately 500,000 distinct CDR3 sequences, with around an eighth occurring only once. The sample taken for sequencing was blood. These receptors came from a woman under 40 with Graves' ophthalmopathy.

This clonotype was seen repeatedly, ten times or more. This may be a read error, as it is one base from a much larger clone. The J gene is TRBJ2-7, the V gene TRBV12-3 or TRBV12-4; D is perhaps TRBD1 or TRBD2 (6 bases each). There are 15 residues in the CDR3. V was cut by 4 bases and J by 4 bases, with 17 bases left in between. The CDR3 sequence is CASSSSGARRYEQYF. CDR3 nucleotide sequence: TGTGCCAGCAGTTCCTCGGGGGCCAGGAGATACGAGCAGTACTTC.

The chain employs TRBV5-1 and TRBJ1-5, with a weak D call TRBD1 (6 bases). The CDR3 covers 15 residues. V lost 0 bases and J lost 6, with 13 bases in between. Per the germline V gene, CDR1 is SGHRS and CDR2 is YFSETQ. The CDR3 DNA follows: TGCGCCAGCAGCTTGGAAGGAAGAGGGGGTCAGCCCCAGCATTTT. Translating it yields CASSLEGRGGQPQHF.

This clonotype was found many times. The rearrangement joins TRBV12-3 or TRBV12-4 to TRBJ2-7; TRBD1 is a possible D gene (6 bases). CDR3 size: 13 residues. Trimming stripped 5 bases from V and 4 bases from J, with 12 bases between. The CDR3 sequence is CASSPGHPYEQYF. CDR3 in DNA: TGTGCCAGCAGTCCGGGACACCCGTACGAGCAGTACTTC.

This clonotype was seen ten or more times. CDR3 bases: TGTGCCAGCAGCCCAGACCTGGCTAGCGTTACCTACGAGCAGTACTTC. The encoded protein is CASSPDLASVTYEQYF. This chain joins TRBV4-2 and TRBJ2-7, with D possibly being TRBD2 (6 bases). V was pared by 4 bases and J by 2 bases, with 18 bases between. The CDR3 sequence is 16 residues long. Germline V CDR1 and CDR2: LGHNA, YNFKEQ.

In its sample, this clonotype was seen a few times. A much larger clonotype is one base distant, so this may be a read error. The rearrangement links TRBV6-5 to TRBJ1-2; 8 positions agree with TRBD1. The germline V gene encodes CDR1 MNHEY and CDR2 SVGAGI. There are 16 residues in the CDR3. CDR3 DNA sequence: TGTGCCAACAGTTTGAATGGAGGGAGACAGGGGAGGTTCTACACCTTC. Protein sequence: CANSLNGGRQGRFYTF.

This clonotype was seen more than once but under ten times. The V and J genes are TRBV15 and TRBJ2-7; TRBD1 matches 11 bases. Germline CDR1 reads LNHNV; CDR2 reads YYDKDF (reference sequence). Trimming removed 3 bases from V and 3 bases from J; junction bases left unmatched: 1. This CDR3 is built from 14 residues. CDR3 in DNA: TGTGCCACCAGCAGGGGACAGGGGGTCTACGAGCAGTACTTC. Encoded protein: CATSRGQGVYEQYF.

The sample holds many counts of this clonotype. The rearrangement uses TRBV11-1 and TRBJ2-4, with a tentative D call TRBD1 (6 bases). V lost 5 bases to trimming and J lost 8 bases, with 16 bases between them. The CDR3 is 14 residues long. CDR1 and CDR2 from the germline V gene are SGHAT and FQDESV (reference sequence). The CDR3 loop reads CASSARQDGDIQYF. CDR3 DNA sequence: TGTGCCAGCAGCGCCCGACAGGATGGGGACATTCAGTACTTC.

This clonotype was found many times. The chain recombines TRBV3-1 with TRBJ1-2; 7 bases match TRBD1. Germline CDR1 is LGHDT and CDR2 is YNNKEL (reference sequence). Trimming at V came to 6 bases and at J to 8 bases, leaving 15 bases not matched to a gene. The CDR3 extends over 15 amino acids. CDR3 protein: CASSPLPRTGRGYTF. The CDR3 DNA is TGTGCCAGCAGTCCCCTGCCCCGGACAGGACGAGGCTACACCTTC.

The rearrangement links TRBV7-6 to TRBJ1-6; D is unclear. Germline values: CDR1 SGHVS, CDR2 FNYEAQ. The CDR3 sequence is 13 residues long. V shed 2 bases and J shed 9 bases, with 8 bases lying between them. CDR3 coding DNA: TGTGCCAGCAGCTTACGCCCACGTTCACCCCTCCACTTT. Residues: CASSLRPRSPLHF.

This clonotype was recorded at least ten times. The chain carries TRBV5-1 and TRBJ2-5; 7 bases are a match to TRBD2. The CDR3 is 15 residues long. Germline CDR1 is SGHRS and CDR2 is YFSETQ. J lost 5 bases, V lost 4 bases, and 11 bases had no gene match. CDR3 sequence: CASSRGTAGDETQYF. CDR3 DNA: TGCGCCAGCAGCCGGGGTACCGCGGGAGATGAGACCCAGTACTTC.

This clonotype occurred many times. The chain joins TRBV2 to TRBJ2-7, with 9 bases identical to TRBD1. CDR3 length: 14 amino acids. The V gene's germline CDR1 is SNHLY and CDR2 FYNNEI. With V trimmed by 8 bases and J by 2 bases, 7 bases remained unmatched. The DNA of the CDR3 is TGTGCCAGCGGGGCGGGACAGGGAGCCTACGAGCAGTACTTC. Encoded protein: CASGAGQGAYEQYF.

This clonotype was found many times. This chain links TRBV7-3 with TRBJ2-5; D is unclear. There are 13 residues in the CDR3. V was trimmed by 3 bases and J by 5 bases, leaving 10 bases between them. Germline V gene data show CDR1 as SGHTA and CDR2 as FQGTGA. CDR3 protein: CASSLSSTETQYF. CDR3 DNA: TGTGCCAGCAGCTTGAGCTCCACGGAGACCCAGTACTTC. The full variable domain, completed using reference TRBV7-3 and TRBJ2-5, is GAGVSQTPSNKVTEKGKYVELRCDPISGHTALYWYRQSLGQGPEFLIYFQGTGAADDSGLPNDRFFAVRPEGSVSTLKIQRTERGDSAVYLCASSLSSTETQYFGPGTRLLVL.

This clonotype was detected many times. V and J are TRBV27 and TRBJ1-2, with D uncertain. CDR1 is MNHEY and CDR2 is SMNVEV in the germline V gene (reference sequence). Trimming removed 5 bases at V and 4 bases at J, with 14 bases between. This CDR3 contains 14 residues. The DNA of the CDR3 is TGTGCCAGCAGTCTCGACGCCACCGTCTATGGCTACACCTTC. Protein: CASSLDATVYGYTF.

This clonotype has more than one count but fewer than ten. V is TRBV3-1 and J is TRBJ2-7; D gene uncertain. Germline CDR1 LGHDT, CDR2 YNNKEL (reference sequence). CDR3 length: 12 amino acids. V was pared by 1 base and J by 7 bases, with 8 bases between. CDR3 DNA: TGTGCCAGCAGCCAAGTCCGCACTGAGCAGTACTTC. Its translation: CASSQVRTEQYF.

The table lists this clonotype with many counts. V is TRBV7-9 and J is TRBJ2-2; 7 nucleotides agree with TRBD1. The CDR3 extends over 15 amino acids. Germline CDR1 is SEHNR and CDR2 is FQNEAQ (reference sequence). V lost 3 bases and J lost 4; bases outside the gene matches: 5. The CDR3 region has the DNA TGTGCCAGCAGCTTCGGGACAGTTAGCACCGGGGAGCTGTTTTTT. Protein sequence: CASSFGTVSTGELFF.

This clonotype has only one observation. A read error may explain this, as a much larger clone is one base away. V and J are TRBV20-1 and TRBJ1-5, with D tentatively TRBD1 (5 bases). Germline CDR1 reads DFQATT; CDR2 reads SNEGSKA (reference sequence). CDR3 size: 14 residues. Here the CDR3 reads CIARDWGFNQPQHF. For the CDR3, the DNA is TGCATTGCTAGAGATTGGGGGTTCAATCAGCCCCAGCATTTT.

This clonotype was seen repeatedly, ten times or more. This chain joins TRBV20-1 and TRBJ2-2; no clear D gene. From germline, CDR1 is DFQATT and CDR2 SNEGSKA (reference sequence). Trimming left V 2 bases short and J 3 bases short, with 4 bases between. The CDR3 has 12 residues. CDR3 loop: CSARPYTGELFF. For the CDR3, the DNA is TGCAGTGCTAGACCATACACCGGGGAGCTGTTTTTT.

There are many counts of this clonotype. The rearrangement links TRBV28 to TRBJ1-2; 10 bases align to TRBD1. Germline V gene data show CDR1 as MDHEN and CDR2 as SYDVKM. V gave up 4 bases and J gave up 8 bases; unmatched junction bases: 10. The CDR3 has 15 residues. CDR3 nucleotide sequence: TGTGCCAGCAGTTCCCCCCCAGGGACAGGGGACGGCTACACCTTC. Its translation: CASSSPPGTGDGYTF.

This clonotype has at least ten counts. The genes are TRBV11-3 and TRBJ2-2; perhaps TRBD1 as D (6 bases). The CDR3 is 15 residues long. In germline, CDR1 is SGHNT, CDR2 YENEEA. Between the trimmed V and J ends, which lost 4 bases and 5 bases, there was a span of 14 bases. CDR3: CASSSRTVQTGELFF. For the CDR3, the DNA is TGTGCCAGCAGCTCACGGACAGTCCAGACCGGGGAGCTGTTTTTT.

The V call is TRBV6-5, the J call TRBJ2-3; D is uncertain. Trimming stripped 2 bases from V and 4 bases from J, with 13 bases between. Germline loops: CDR1 MNHEY, CDR2 SVGAGI. The CDR3 extends over 15 amino acids. The CDR3 bases are TGTGCCAGCAGTTACCTCGGTAGGGTCGCAGATACGCAGTATTTT. It is translated as CASSYLGRVADTQYF.

This clonotype was observed at least ten times. The chain combines TRBV6-1 with TRBJ1-5; 11 bases are a match to TRBD1. V lost 1 base, J lost 6 bases, and 2 bases stayed unmatched. Germline CDR1 and CDR2: MNHNS and SASEGT. This CDR3 contains 15 residues. CDR3 sequence reads: CASSEGTGGTQPQHF. The DNA for the CDR3 is TGTGCCAGCAGTGAAGGGACAGGGGGCACTCAGCCCCAGCATTTT.

This clonotype was seen at least ten times. The chain has TRBV20-1 and TRBJ2-7, with 7 positions matching TRBD1. The V gene end was trimmed by 0 bases and the J gene end by 3 bases; junction bases not matched to a gene: 8. The CDR3 is made up of 15 amino acids. Per germline, CDR1 DFQATT and CDR2 SNEGSKA (reference sequence). The CDR3 sequence is CSARDRRTGLYEQYF. Here the CDR3 DNA reads TGCAGTGCTAGAGATAGACGGACAGGCCTCTACGAGCAGTACTTC.

Note on this clonotype: It is likely a read error, because the conserved phenylalanine at the end of the CDR3 is missing. The limits of the CDR3 on the DNA are not certain, so only TCRdb's listed CDR3 is given. This chain links TRBV6-5 with TRBJ1-2. Germline assignment: CDR1 MNHEY and CDR2 SVGAGI. Ends included, the CDR3 has 17 residues. Here the CDR3 reads CASSSIDIKYFNYGYIY.

V is TRBV11-2 and J is TRBJ2-7, with no clear D. V lost 5 bases and J lost 4, with 12 bases in between. The CDR3 runs to 13 residues. The germline CDR1 and CDR2 sequences are SGHAT and FQNNGV. DNA of the CDR3: TGTGCCAGCAGCACCTTATCGTTGTACGAGCAGTACTTC. Its translation is CASSTLSLYEQYF.

This clonotype was counted many times. The rearrangement uses TRBV6-1 and TRBJ1-2; 7 positions agree with TRBD1. V lost 7 bases to trimming and J lost 7 bases; unmatched junction nucleotides: 12. CDR1 MNHNS and CDR2 SASEGT come from the germline V gene. This CDR3 has 14 residues. CDR3 nucleotides: TGTGCCAGCACCCTCACAGGGGAGGGAAGTGGCTACACCTTC. Its protein is CASTLTGEGSGYTF.

This clonotype was detected many times. This sequence joins TRBV3-1 and TRBJ2-5, with 8 bases lining up with TRBD2. V shed 5 bases, J shed 5 bases, and the junction held 7 bases outside the gene matches. Per the germline V gene, CDR1 is LGHDT and CDR2 is YNNKEL (reference sequence). The CDR3 is made up of 14 amino acids. CDR3 amino acids: CASSFSGGEETQYF. Written as DNA, the CDR3 is TGTGCCAGCAGCTTTTCCGGGGGGGAGGAGACCCAGTACTTC.

Ten or more counts support this clonotype. This rearrangement joins TRBV29-1 to TRBJ1-1; D ambiguous. Trimming shortened V by 4 bases and J by 1 base, and 19 bases separated the two germline ends. The CDR3 loop spans 16 amino acids. CDR1 SQVTM and CDR2 ANQGSEA come from the germline V gene. This CDR3 is CSVVDQSGLTNTEAFF. The CDR3 DNA sequence: TGCAGCGTTGTGGACCAATCCGGGCTGACGAACACTGAAGCTTTCTTT.

This clonotype was seen at least ten times. The V and J genes are TRBV9 and TRBJ2-5; TRBD2 agrees at 13 bases. The CDR3 consists of 15 residues. J gave up 5 bases and V 6 bases, and 7 bases lay outside the gene matches. Germline V gene sequence: CDR1 SGDLS, CDR2 YYNGEE. CDR3 region: CASNAGLAGIETQYF. The CDR3 coding sequence is TGTGCCAGCAACGCGGGACTAGCGGGAATTGAGACCCAGTACTTC.

The chain joins TRBV5-1 to TRBJ2-5, with TRBD2 identical over 9 bases. CDR3 length equals 15 residues. Per the germline V gene, CDR1 is SGHRS and CDR2 is YFSETQ. Trimming cost V 0 bases and J 7 bases; bases outside gene matches: 7. CDR3 residues: CASSLDAGGQGTQYF. In DNA, the CDR3 is TGCGCCAGCAGCTTGGACGCGGGGGGGCAGGGGACCCAGTACTTC.

This clonotype was counted at least ten times. This chain joins TRBV12-3 or TRBV12-4 and TRBJ2-7; a weak D match, TRBD1 (6 bases). This CDR3 region has 14 residues. The V and J ends lost 6 bases and 1 base respectively, with 13 bases between them. CDR3 nucleotides: TGTGCCAGCAGCAAACGGACAGCGTCCTACGAGCAGTACTTC. Translated: CASSKRTASYEQYF.

This clonotype was picked up many times. The genes are TRBV6-2 or TRBV6-3 and TRBJ2-7, with TRBD2 matching over 11 bases. CDR3 length equals 15 residues. Germline CDR1 MNHEY, CDR2 SVGEGT. Trimming removed 5 bases from V and 3 bases from J; junction bases left unmatched: 6. The CDR3 region is CASSQRLAGFYEQYF. As DNA, the CDR3 is TGTGCCAGCAGTCAAAGACTAGCGGGGTTCTACGAGCAGTACTTC.

This clonotype was seen repeatedly, ten times or more. The gene calls are TRBV12-3 or TRBV12-4 and TRBJ2-5; 15 bases fit TRBD2. The CDR3 totals 17 residues. The V gene end was trimmed by 5 bases and the J gene end by 5 bases; junction bases not matched to a gene: 9. As DNA, the CDR3 is TGTGCCAGCAGTCCGGAGGGACTAGCGGGGGGCCGGGAGACCCAGTACTTC. As protein: CASSPEGLAGGRETQYF.